This T cell receptor (beta chain) is from a study of vaccination and CD4 T cells after COVID-19. Study-wide context: Convalescent individuals exhibited SARS-CoV-2 positivity on nasal swab PCR, with some 10 mild and one severe presentation. Post-COVID specimens were obtained a median around 100 days after diagnosis (range 35 to 161). Whole-study results and caveats: The median SARS-CoV-2-reactive clonotype number increased from about 20 to 38, without statistical significance.

MiXCR, applied by TCRdb to the PCR reads, yields one record per CDR3 protein. The sample includes just under 20,000 distinct CDR3 sequences, about 60% of them seen just once. To note about this clonotype: The antigen is not known.

Germline lookup yields CDR1 SQVTM and CDR2 ANQGSEA. The CDR3 is made up of 12 amino acids. V was trimmed by 7 bases and J by 11 bases, leaving 20 bases between them. Convalescent patients tested SARS-CoV-2 PCR positive from March to December 2020, before Alpha, Beta and Delta emerged. The specimen comprised CD4+ T cells from blood, sampled after SARS-CoV-2 vaccination. The clonotype originates from a human donor who had recovered from COVID-19. The V and J genes are TRBV29-1 and TRBJ1-1; maybe TRBD1 (5 bases). CDR3 residues: CSARGGTVAAFF. CDR3 sequence (DNA): TGCAGCGCCCGGGGGGGGACGGTGGCCGCTTTCTTT.